This TCR beta chain was retrieved from a study of memory CD4+ T cells and cytomegalovirus serostatus (dated by TCRdb to between 2019 and 2020). Study-level background: The cohort comprised 35 or so healthy Belgian adults, 9 CMV seropositive and 24 CMV seronegative. To replicate a published TCR-based CMV serostatus classifier, the researchers sequenced the CD4+ memory TCRbeta repertoires of a Belgian cohort whose cytomegalovirus serostatus was known. The study at large found these results: CMV serostatus prediction reached a median bootstrapped AUC of 0.95 with the original framework and roughly 0.9 with a US-trained random forest. On the Belgian cohort, the classifier built on the original framework reached a median bootstrapped AUC of roughly 0.94, with a 95% CI of 0.76-1.00. Only CD4+CD45RO+ memory cells were sequenced, unlike the original study, which covered naive and memory CD4+ and CD8+ populations. Among the roughly 160 previously reported CMV-associated TCRbeta sequences, 67 showed up in the CD4+ memory repertoires, with each one found in between one and five individuals. The results were interpreted as suggesting that the CMV-associated TCR signature is mostly present in the CD4+ memory repertoire.

In the case of this clone: This clone's antigen is unknown. No much larger clone exists at a distance of one base, and base qualities are not known.

The Quick-DNA Microprep Kit was used to extract genomic DNA from the sorted cells. Amplification of TCRbeta DNA was done with the immunoSEQ hsTCRbeta kit, following the protocol from the manufacturer. An Illumina MiSeq instrument was used to sequence the TCRbeta libraries. In the paper's pipeline: Following removal of out-of-frame sequences, 2 million to 2.5 million distinct TCRbeta sequences were retained, with an average of roughly 70,000 per individual. Two values were used to score each individual: the count of 150 to 200 previously reported CMV-associated TCRbeta sequences and the total count of productive distinct TCRbeta sequences. A beta-binomial model was reimplemented in Python, and scikit-learn random forests with default parameters were trained on US cohort data. Classifier performance on the Belgian cohort was reported as the median AUC with percentile confidence intervals calculated over 10,000 bootstrap iterations. TCRdb retrieved this table from immuneACCESS and kept in-frame rearrangements only. Not all clones are present; in checked studies, unresolved V genes account for under half, and no reason is known for the remainder. The V and J calls and clone size were taken over from that table, and D and trimming were inferred from the DNA. The sample profile shows around 44,000 clones; over 65% of them were found once. The ten most abundant clones make up nearly 6.5% of the sample.

Single viable CD3+CD4+CD8-CD45RO+ cells were sorted as memory CD4+ T cells on a FACSAria II. To determine CMV serostatus, a Roche Elecsys assay was used that detects serum IgG against CMV pp150, pp28, p38 and p52. After the samples were thawed, total CD4+ T cells were enriched through positive selection using CD4 magnetic microbeads. The samples came from a different study that was designed specifically to examine the CD4+ T cell memory repertoire. Peripheral blood mononuclear cells were isolated and cryopreserved following standard operating procedures; serum was stored at -80 °C. The staining relied on CD3-PerCP (BW264/56), CD4-APC (RPA-T4), CD45RO-PE (UCHT1) and CD8-Pacific Orange (3B5) antibodies, and Sytox blue was used to exclude non-viable cells. The CDR3, cysteine through phenylalanine, is 17 amino acids long. CDR3 DNA only is kept here, 51 bases in frame from base 1. The junction shows trimming of 0 bases on V and 4 bases on J, plus 15 bases between the germline ends. Based on the germline V gene, the CDR1 and CDR2 sequences are MGHRA and YSYEKL.

What was sequenced was memory CD4+ T cells from blood. The sequence was collected from an adult in good health and CMV-seronegative. The V and J genes are TRBV4-1 and TRBJ2-2; TRBD1 is a possible D gene, resting on 6 matching bases. The DNA sequence follows: TGCGCCAGCAGCCAAGAGGAAGGGGGAGTTAGCACCGGGGAGCTGTTTTTT. It translates to CASSQEEGGVSTGELFF.